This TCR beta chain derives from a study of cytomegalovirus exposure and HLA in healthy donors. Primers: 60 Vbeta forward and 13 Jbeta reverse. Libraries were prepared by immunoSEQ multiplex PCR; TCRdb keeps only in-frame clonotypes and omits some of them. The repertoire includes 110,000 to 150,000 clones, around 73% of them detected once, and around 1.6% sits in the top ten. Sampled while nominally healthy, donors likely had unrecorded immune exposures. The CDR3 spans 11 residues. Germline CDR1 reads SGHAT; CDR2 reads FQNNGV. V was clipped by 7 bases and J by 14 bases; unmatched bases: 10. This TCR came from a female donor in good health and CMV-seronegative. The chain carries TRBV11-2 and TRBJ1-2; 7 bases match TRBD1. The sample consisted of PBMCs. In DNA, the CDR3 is TGTGCCAGCACCAAGGGACAGAGCTTGACCTTC. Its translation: CASTKGQSLTF.